Listed here are 32 T cell receptor beta chains from one sample, sequenced in a study of T cells in women clearing cervical HPV infection. Method: immunoSEQ multiplex PCR; TCRdb's copy keeps in-frame clones and lacks some. The repertoire table contains about 26,000 clones. Sequenced: blood buffy coat. The receptors shown here come from a woman aged 18-69 years with a cervical HPV16 infection that either progressed to CIN3+ or cleared (not recorded which).

Regarding this clone: The read falls 3 residues short of the CDR3 end, and the missing part is taken from the germline J gene. The chain recombines TRBV2 with TRBJ2-3; D is possibly TRBD2 (5 bases). The CDR3 is 13 amino acids. Germline lookup yields CDR1 SNHLY and CDR2 FYNNEI. The CDR3 region is CASSEEAAETQYF. The CDR3 bases that were read are TGTGCCAGCAGTGAGGAGGCGGCGGAGACG.

Remarks on this clone: The read ends 3 residues shy of where the CDR3 ends; the end is completed using the germline J gene. The rearrangement joins TRBV29-1 to TRBJ2-1; 8 bases fit TRBD2. J was trimmed by 2 bases and V by 1 base; bases with no gene match: 7. From germline, CDR1 is SQVTM and CDR2 ANQGSEA. This CDR3 region has 16 residues. CDR3 DNA (partial): TGCAGCGTTGAAGTGCTAGCGGGTTCCCCCTACAATGAG. It specifies CSVEVLAGSPYNE. The entire CDR3 reads CSVEVLAGSPYNEQFF.

On this clone itself: The read comes to an end 3 residues before the CDR3 does, leaving the germline J gene to fill in the end. The chain couples TRBV7-3 to TRBJ1-1, with TRBD1 as a possible D gene (6 bases). The V end was cut by 4 bases, the J end by 1 base, with 7 bases between. CDR3 length equals 13 residues. CDR1 and CDR2 (germline): SGHTA, FQGTGA. The CDR3 protein is CASSSQGNTEAFF. Partial CDR3 DNA: TGTGCCAGCAGCTCACAGGGGAACACTGAA.

Worth noting for this clone: The DNA ends 3 residues before the CDR3 does, and the rest of the CDR3 is filled in from the germline J gene. The rearrangement uses TRBV20-1 and TRBJ2-7; 10 nucleotides align to TRBD2. Germline V gene lookup returns CDR1 DFQATT and CDR2 SNEGSKA (reference sequence). The CDR3 is 15 amino acids. The junction had 8 bases not matched to a gene; V was cut back by 2 bases and J by 4 bases. Partial CDR3 DNA: TGCAGTGCTAGATCCAGCGGGAGGGCCAATTACGAG. Protein: CSARSSGRANYE. The CDR3 in full is CSARSSGRANYEQYF.

For this clone: The CDR3 goes on 3 residues after the read ends, and that part is filled in from the germline J gene. V gene TRBV29-1 combines with J gene TRBJ2-2, with D perhaps matching TRBD1 (6 bases). This CDR3 is built from 14 residues. Germline CDR1 and CDR2: SQVTM and ANQGSEA. The V end was cut by 7 bases, the J end by 1 base, with 13 bases between. Incomplete CDR3 DNA: TGCAGCGCCGCCGGGACACAGAACACCGGGGAG. As protein: CSAAGTQNTGE. The full CDR3 protein is CSAAGTQNTGELFF.

As for this clone: The CDR3 end falls 3 residues outside the read, so it is completed with the germline J gene. The chain has TRBV7-3 and TRBJ2-2; tentative D call: TRBD1 (5 bases). The CDR3 runs to 13 residues. The V and J ends lost 4 bases and 7 bases respectively, with 10 bases between them. The V gene's germline CDR1 is SGHTA and CDR2 FQGTGA. CDR3 sequence reads: CASSWKRGGELFF. Partial CDR3 DNA: TGTGCCAGCAGCTGGAAAAGGGGCGGGGAG.

With regard to this clone: The observed sequence ends 3 residues before the CDR3 terminus, with the missing tail filled in from the germline J gene. The rearrangement uses TRBV2 and TRBJ2-2, with TRBD1 as a possible D gene (5 bases). Trimming cost V 4 bases and J 5 bases, with 8 bases left between them. This CDR3 has 13 amino acids. Germline-derived CDR1 and CDR2 are SNHLY and FYNNEI. CDR3 DNA, as far as it was read: TGTGCCAGCAGTGCCCAGGGAACCGGGGAG. It encodes CASSAQGTGE. The full CDR3 protein is CASSAQGTGELFF. Filled out from reference TRBV2 and TRBJ2-2, the complete variable domain reads EPEVTQTPSHQVTQMGQEVILRCVPISNHLYFYWYRQILGQKVEFLVSFYNNEISEKSEIFDDQFSVERPDGSNFTLKIRSTKLEDSAMYFCASSAQGTGELFFGEGSRLTVL.

Points on this clone: The read terminates 3 residues ahead of where the CDR3 ends, so the germline J gene completes it. This chain uses TRBV2 with TRBJ1-4, with TRBD1 matching 7 bases. This CDR3 is 13 amino acids long. The V gene's germline CDR1 is SNHLY and CDR2 FYNNEI. This CDR3 is CASRGQVNSPLFF. CDR3 DNA (partial): TGTGCCAGCAGAGGACAGGTCAATTCACCA.

With respect to this clone: The read is 3 residues too short to cover the CDR3 end, so that end is filled in from the germline J gene. This rearrangement joins TRBV27 to TRBJ1-4, with D maybe TRBD1 (5 bases). Germline CDR1 and CDR2: MNHEY and SMNVEV (reference sequence). The CDR3 has 12 amino acids. The V end lost 6 bases, the J end lost 7 bases, and 9 bases lay between the germline ends. CDR3 DNA (partial): TGTGCCAGCAGCAGGGTTGGTGAAAAA. It codes for CASSRVGEK. The whole CDR3 region reads CASSRVGEKLFF.

As for this clone: The read terminates 3 residues before the CDR3 end, so the remaining end is supplied by the germline J gene. The rearrangement joins TRBV23-1 to TRBJ1-1; 8 bases align to TRBD1. TRBV23-1 is sorted into the ORF group, with uncertain function. V dropped 3 bases and J dropped 5; count of bases not matched to a gene: 8. CDR3 length: 15 residues. CDR3 DNA (partial): TGCGCCAGCAGTCACCCCGGACAGGGTGCGACTGAA. It translates to CASSHPGQGATE. The entire CDR3 protein reads CASSHPGQGATEAFF.

On this clone: The CDR3 extends 3 residues past the end of the read, so its final part is completed from the germline J gene. The rearrangement joins TRBV5-1 to TRBJ2-6; 7 positions agree with TRBD1. CDR1 is SGHRS and CDR2 is YFSETQ in the germline V gene. CDR3 length: 16 residues. The V and J ends lost 5 bases and 3 bases, in that order; junction bases with no gene match: 8. The CDR3 sequence: CASRPYRGSGANVLTF. Incomplete CDR3 DNA: TGCGCCAGCAGACCATACAGGGGAAGTGGGGCCAACGTC.

To note about this clone: The read terminates 3 residues ahead of where the CDR3 ends, so the germline J gene completes it. The chain couples TRBV7-9 to TRBJ2-4; D call uncertain. Germline V gene data show CDR1 as SEHNR and CDR2 as FQNEAQ (reference sequence). The CDR3 is 14 amino acids. The CDR3 loop reads CASSLSTNNYGQYF. The CDR3 DNA, read in part, is TGTGCCAGCAGCTTATCGACGAATAACTATGGT. Complete variable domain (other parts from reference TRBV7-9 and TRBJ2-4): DTGVSQNPRHKITKRGQNVTFRCDPISEHNRLYWYRQTLGQGPEFLTYFQNEAQLEKSRLLSDRFSAERPKGSFSTLEIQRTEQGDSAMYLCASSLSTNNYGQYFGAGTRLSVL.

A word on this clone: The read falls 3 residues short of the CDR3 end, and the missing part is taken from the germline J gene. The chain employs TRBV7-6 and TRBJ2-7, with no clear D. The germline CDR1 and CDR2 sequences are SGHVS and FNYEAQ. The ends were cut back, 5 bases at V and 0 bases at J, with 8 bases in the middle. The CDR3 runs to 13 residues. This CDR3 is CASSQSFSYEQYF. CDR3 bases read: TGTGCCAGCAGCCAATCATTCTCCTACGAG.

The part of the CDR3 DNA that was read is TGTGCCAGCAGCTCGGACTCCTATGGGGAGACC. Its translation is CASSSDSYGET. The whole CDR3 is CASSSDSYGETQYF. V and J are TRBV7-3 and TRBJ2-5; D possibly corresponds to TRBD2 (5 bases). Read data end 3 residues before the CDR3 end; the end is taken from the germline J gene. Germline CDR1 SGHTA, CDR2 FQGTGA. V lost 4 bases and J lost 5, with 14 bases in between. The length of the CDR3 is 14 residues.

With regard to this clone: The CDR3 end is not reached by the read, which stops 3 residues before it; the germline J gene fills it in. The V and J genes are TRBV5-1 and TRBJ1-1; possibly TRBD1 for D (5 bases). The CDR3 has 14 amino acids. Germline V gene data show CDR1 as SGHRS and CDR2 as YFSETQ. Trimming took off 4 bases at V and 0 bases at J, with 10 bases between the two ends. The CDR3 reads CASSPGGLNTEAFF. The CDR3 bases that were read are TGCGCCAGCAGCCCCGGGGGTCTGAACACTGAA.

About this clone: The read terminates 3 residues before the CDR3 end, so the remaining end is supplied by the germline J gene. The chain uses TRBV18 and TRBJ1-4, with TRBD1 identical over 7 bases. Germline CDR1 and CDR2: KGHSH and LQKENI. The CDR3 sequence is 15 residues long. V gave up 4 bases and J gave up 5 bases; unmatched junction bases: 7. CDR3 amino acids: CASSRGTAQNEKLFF. The CDR3 DNA, read in part, is TGTGCCAGCTCACGGGGGACAGCACAAAATGAAAAA.

Points on this clone: The CDR3 extends 3 residues past the end of the read, so its final part is completed from the germline J gene. J is TRBJ2-5 and V is TRBV6-2 or TRBV6-3, with 10 bases aligning to TRBD2. Germline lookup yields CDR1 MNHEY and CDR2 SVGEGT. The CDR3 spans 16 residues. The junction had 6 bases not matched to a gene; V was cut back by 2 bases and J by 3 bases. The CDR3 DNA, read in part, is TGTGCCAGCAGTTACGACGTAGCGGGGGGTAAAGAGACC. It specifies CASSYDVAGGKET. The entire CDR3 reads CASSYDVAGGKETQYF.

Details on this clone: The sequenced fragment ends 3 residues before the CDR3 boundary, so the rest is inferred from the germline J gene. This chain uses TRBV7-9 with TRBJ1-1; D uncertain. The length of the CDR3 is 13 residues. Per germline, CDR1 SEHNR and CDR2 FQNEAQ (reference sequence). The CDR3 is CASSSMGAGEAFF. The part of the CDR3 DNA that was read is TGTGCCAGCAGCTCGATGGGTGCGGGGGAA.

Remarks on this clone: The read ends 3 residues early relative to the CDR3; the germline J gene fills the gap. The gene calls are TRBV2 and TRBJ1-4; D is uncertain. The CDR3 totals 13 residues. Germline V gives CDR1 SNHLY, CDR2 FYNNEI. The CDR3 DNA, read in part, is TGTGCCAGCAGCGCTGAGGTGGCTTCACCA. It yields the protein CASSAEVASP. In full, the CDR3 is CASSAEVASPLFF.

A word on this clone: The read finishes 3 residues shy of the CDR3 end, and the germline J gene is used to complete it. The chain carries TRBV7-9 and TRBJ1-2; no reliable D call. Per the germline V gene, CDR1 is SEHNR and CDR2 is FQNEAQ (reference sequence). The CDR3 runs 11 residues. The DNA read from the CDR3 is TGTGCCATCGTCGTGGACTACGAC. It is translated as CAIVVDYD. The whole CDR3 protein is CAIVVDYDYTF. Variable domain in full (rest from reference TRBV7-9 and TRBJ1-2): DTGVSQNPRHKITKRGQNVTFRCDPISEHNRLYWYRQTLGQGPEFLTYFQNEAQLEKSRLLSDRFSAERPKGSFSTLEIQRTEQGDSAMYLCAIVVDYDYTFGSGTRLTVV.

For this clone: The CDR3 end lies 3 residues beyond the end of the read and is filled in from the germline J gene. The chain has TRBV7-9 and TRBJ2-2; tentatively, D is TRBD1 (5 bases). The V end lost 3 bases, the J end lost 7 bases, and 12 bases lay between the germline ends. The germline V gene encodes CDR1 SEHNR and CDR2 FQNEAQ (reference sequence). The CDR3 has 14 residues. The CDR3 loop is CASSFSGYGGELFF. CDR3 DNA (partial): TGTGCCAGCAGCTTCTCAGGGTACGGCGGGGAG.

About this clone: The read stops 3 residues short of the end of the CDR3; the missing end is completed from the germline J gene. V usage is TRBV20-1 and J usage is TRBJ2-1; 8 nucleotides line up with TRBD2. The CDR3 runs 14 residues. V was clipped by 6 bases and J by 6 bases; unmatched bases: 10. From germline, CDR1 is DFQATT and CDR2 SNEGSKA (reference sequence). CDR3 DNA, as far as it was read: TGCAGTGCCAGCGTAGCTAGCGGGTTCAATGAG. It codes for CSASVASGFNE. In full, the CDR3 reads CSASVASGFNEQFF.

Concerning this clone itself: The sequenced fragment ends 3 residues before the CDR3 boundary, so the rest is inferred from the germline J gene. V usage is TRBV5-1 and J usage is TRBJ2-5, with 9 bases lining up with TRBD2. The J segment lost 5 bases and the V segment lost 3 bases, leaving 8 bases of the junction unmatched. Germline V gene sequence: CDR1 SGHRS, CDR2 YFSETQ. The CDR3 totals 15 residues. CDR3 sequence reads: CASSSTSAGGETQYF. The DNA read from the CDR3 is TGCGCCAGCAGCTCTACCTCGGCGGGGGGGGAGACC.

About this clone itself: The read ends 3 residues shy of where the CDR3 ends; the end is completed using the germline J gene. The J gene is TRBJ1-4, the V gene TRBV2; 9 positions agree with TRBD1. The CDR3 covers 14 residues. V was pared by 5 bases and J by 7 bases, with 5 bases of the junction left unmatched. Looked up from germline, CDR1 is SNHLY and CDR2 is FYNNEI. The CDR3 here is CASSRGQGREKLFF. Partial CDR3 DNA: TGTGCCAGCAGTAGGGGACAGGGTCGTGAAAAA.

Of note for this clone: The read falls 3 residues short of the CDR3 end, and the missing part is taken from the germline J gene. The chain carries TRBV7-2 and TRBJ2-1; 9 bases match TRBD1. This CDR3 spans 16 amino acids. In germline, CDR1 is SGHTA, CDR2 FQGNSA. With 0 bases clipped from V and 9 bases from J, the junction kept 9 bases outside the gene matches. Incomplete CDR3 DNA: TGTGCCAGCAGCTTAGCGTTTTGGGACAGGGATGGTGAG. Amino acid sequence: CASSLAFWDRDGE. The CDR3 reads in full as CASSLAFWDRDGEQFF. Full variable domain (missing parts from reference TRBV7-2 and TRBJ2-1): GAGVSQSPSNKVTEKGKDVELRCDPISGHTALYWYRQSLGQGLEFLIYFQGNSAPDKSGLPSDRFSAERTGGSVSTLTIQRTQQEDSAVYLCASSLAFWDRDGEQFFGPGTRLTVL.

Concerning this clone itself: The read ends 3 residues before the CDR3 terminus; that terminus is restored from the germline J gene. The gene calls are TRBV20-1 and TRBJ2-7; TRBD1 might be the D (6 bases). The V gene lost 3 bases and the J gene lost 5 bases, with 20 bases spanning the gap. This CDR3 spans 15 amino acids. Germline loops: CDR1 DFQATT, CDR2 SNEGSKA (reference sequence). The CDR3 sequence is CSASPTAGVGDEQYF. The part of the CDR3 DNA that was read is TGCAGTGCTAGTCCCACAGCAGGGGTCGGTGACGAG.

Remarks on this clone: The read stops 3 residues short of the end of the CDR3; the missing end is completed from the germline J gene. The V gene is TRBV6-1, the J gene TRBJ2-2; TRBD1 matches at 8 bases. The V segment lost 4 bases and the J segment 3 bases; nucleotides outside the gene matches: 1. The CDR3 loop spans 14 amino acids. Looked up from germline, CDR1 is MNHNS and CDR2 is SASEGT. The CDR3 bases that were read are TGTGCCAGCAGTGGACAGGGGTACACCGGGGAG. Its protein product is CASSGQGYTGE. From start to end, the CDR3 is CASSGQGYTGELFF.

Concerning this clone itself: The read gets to within 3 residues of the CDR3 end, and the germline J gene fills in the rest. J is TRBJ2-3 and V is TRBV18; 7 nucleotides line up with TRBD1. The CDR3 covers 17 residues. CDR1 and CDR2 from the germline V gene are KGHSH and LQKENI. The CDR3 DNA, read in part, is TGTGCCAGCTCACCACAACAGGGGAGACAGGCAAGAGAGACG. This gives the protein CASSPQQGRQARET. The full CDR3 sequence reads CASSPQQGRQARETQYF.

Incomplete CDR3 DNA: TGTGCCAGCTCACCGCCTTCCGACTACGAC. Translating it yields CASSPPSDYD. The whole CDR3 is CASSPPSDYDYTF. J is TRBJ1-2 and V is TRBV18; D gene uncertain. From the germline J gene comes the end of the CDR3, since the read stops 3 residues before it. The CDR3 sequence is 13 residues long. Germline CDR1 KGHSH, CDR2 LQKENI.

As to this clone: With the read ending 3 residues before the CDR3 end, the germline J gene is used to fill in that end. The rearrangement links TRBV20-1 to TRBJ2-4; D is undetermined. This CDR3 region has 15 residues. Germline V CDR1 and CDR2: DFQATT, SNEGSKA (reference sequence). Trimming pared 2 bases from V and 0 bases from J, leaving 11 bases between. The chain's CDR3 is CSARWQVRAKNIQYF. The CDR3 DNA, read in part, is TGCAGTGCTAGATGGCAGGTTAGAGCCAAAAACATT.

On this clone itself: The CDR3 goes on 3 residues after the read ends, and that part is filled in from the germline J gene. The chain joins TRBV2 to TRBJ2-5, with 8 bases matching TRBD2. Germline V gene sequence: CDR1 SNHLY, CDR2 FYNNEI. The junction had 9 bases not matched to a gene; V was cut back by 8 bases and J by 4 bases. This CDR3 spans 14 amino acids. CDR3 loop: CASGRTSRGETQYF. CDR3 DNA, as far as it was read: TGTGCCAGCGGAAGGACTAGCCGGGGAGAGACC.

Worth noting for this clone: The read finishes 3 residues shy of the CDR3 end, and the germline J gene is used to complete it. This chain connects TRBV14 to TRBJ1-4, with D hard to call. CDR1 and CDR2 from the germline V gene are SGHDN and FVKESK. The V end was cut by 4 bases, the J end by 7 bases, with 13 bases between. The CDR3 contains 14 residues. The CDR3 bases that were read are TGTGCCAGCAGCCTCGTAGGGTACGCTGAAAAA. Its protein product is CASSLVGYAEK. The whole CDR3 region reads CASSLVGYAEKLFF.